This T cell receptor beta chain was sequenced during a study of response to subunit inactivated influenza vaccine. General observations from the study: Seasonal influenza vaccination, on each occasion, was suggested by the authors to recruit few new T cells.

From germline, CDR1 is SGHAT and CDR2 FQNNGV. CDR3 length equals 15 residues. V was pared by 1 base and J by 5 bases, with 15 bases between. Using its own MiXCR run on the RT-PCR reads, TCRdb lists one record per CDR3 protein. This table has about 780,000 distinct CDR3 sequences, about a fifth appearing once. The table lists this clonotype with a few counts. What it binds is unknown. The starting material was PBMCs from blood, obtained 4 to 6 days after vaccination. The clonotype comes from a middle-aged man who received an inactivated influenza vaccine. The chain links TRBV11-2 to TRBJ2-7; maybe TRBD1 (6 bases). The chain's CDR3 is CASSLGPSGTNEQYF. CDR3 bases: TGTGCCAGCAGCTTAGGCCCCTCCGGGACAAACGAGCAGTACTTC.